This TCR beta chain is from a study of graft-versus-host responses after intestinal transplantation. Looked up from germline, CDR1 is MDHEN and CDR2 is SYDVKM. CDR3 length: 14 amino acids. Unmatched junction bases numbered 8, after V lost 8 bases and J lost 5 bases. Sequencing was performed with immunoSEQ multiplex PCR; in TCRdb, only in-frame clones are kept and a portion is missing. The table includes about 40,000 clones, about 90% detected once. The clonotype was recovered from a human patient who received an intestinal transplant, so some T cells may come from the graft donor. The chain has TRBV28 and TRBJ1-5, with 8 positions matching TRBD1. The sample here was PBMCs, taken 300 to 320 days after intestinal transplant. The DNA of the CDR3 is TGTGCCAGCGGTCCCCCAGGGGGCTATCAGCCCCAGCATTTT. Its protein is CASGPPGGYQPQHF. Full variable domain (rest looked up from reference TRBV28 and TRBJ1-5): DVKVTQSSRYLVKRTGEKVFLECVQDMDHENMFWYRQDPGLGLRLIYFSYDVKMKEKGDIPEGYSVSREKKERFSLILESASTNQTSMYLCASGPPGGYQPQHFGDGTRLSIL.